This T cell receptor (beta chain) was obtained from a study of cytomegalovirus exposure and HLA in healthy donors. Study-wide context: Approximately 81% of 398 genotyped donors fell in the Caucasian-associated ancestry cluster. Study-wide findings and caveats: Most subjects' HLA-A and HLA-B alleles were reportedly predicted from TCR beta sequences.

The study ran its PCR with 60 Vbeta and 13 Jbeta primers. The assay was immunoSEQ multiplex PCR, and TCRdb's table has in-frame clones only and misses some. This table holds 56,000 or so clones. The CDR3 is 14 residues long. The germline gives CDR1 MGHRA, CDR2 YSYEKL. V was cut by 0 bases and J by 3 bases, with 7 bases left in between. Comment on this clone: Its specificity is unknown.

The TCR sequence derives from a female donor in good health and CMV-seronegative. V gene TRBV4-1 combines with J gene TRBJ2-3; D is unclear. Sequenced sample: PBMCs. The CDR3 loop is CASSQDRTTDTQYF. The CDR3 region has the DNA TGCGCCAGCAGCCAAGACAGAACAACAGATACGCAGTATTTT.